What follows is one TCR beta chain and its context. It lacks a known antigen. Per-nucleotide qualities are absent, and no much larger clonotype sits a single base away. Each donor gave one peripheral blood draw, roughly 110 mL on average, collected into heparinised tubes. Naive, central memory, regulatory and stem cell-like memory CD4+ T cells were sorted on a BD FACSAria II using a panel including CD45RO, CCR7, CD25, CD127, CD95 and CD27. A purity above 98% was achieved for all sorted populations. Right away, PBMCs were isolated by Lymphoprep density gradient centrifugation and were stained directly, with no culture step. So that batch effects would be minimized, each experiment stained and sorted samples in pairs, pairing one healthy donor with one patient. These data come from a study of beta chain features in type 1 diabetes (dated by TCRdb to between 2018 and 2020). Context from the whole study: Mean age, gender distribution, total cell number and subset yield did not differ between patients and healthy donors. A total of roughly 100 million sorted cells were examined across all samples, and a strong correlation was observed between cell number per subset and RNA yield. The study compared the TCRB repertoires of sorted circulating CD4+ T cell subsets in recently diagnosed type 1 diabetes patients with those in matched healthy donors. Whereas all 30 or so donors provided naive and central memory subsets, regulatory and stem cell-like memory subsets were isolated from just 8 patients and roughly 8 healthy donors. What the work shows at the level of the full study, not this receptor alone: PCR might favor shorter templates, but patient and control samples were amplified and corrected together, so any skew would affect both groups equally. Only small numbers of individuals were included in the HLA sub-analyses, which left unresolved whether HLA type had any influence on TCRB rearrangement. Fewer insertions and more nucleotide deletions at VDJ recombination sites were observed in patients with type 1 diabetes, implying thymic rearrangement abnormalities. The naive, central memory and regulatory TCRB repertoires appeared to resemble one another more closely among patients than among healthy donors. Because cDNA rather than genomic DNA was sequenced, highly expressing activated cells could have been over-represented, although no difference in activation and CD3 levels was found between groups. In all four CD4+ subsets, TCRB CDR3 length was moderately but significantly shorter in type 1 diabetes patients.

The entire amount of isolated RNA was reverse transcribed using the High Capacity cDNA Reverse Transcription Kit, so the sequenced TCRB transcripts were expressed ones. Deep immunoSEQ sequencing was applied to naive, central memory and regulatory T cell samples, giving an average of about 3.4 million total reads per sample. Sorted cells were lysed in RLT buffer and RNA was extracted with DNase-treated RNeasy Micro or Mini kits, depending on cell number. To prevent cross-contamination, each cell subset was processed individually, whereas patient and healthy donor samples were processed jointly. TCRB sequences were amplified from cDNA with the immunoSEQ multiplex PCR, producing 87-bp fragments spanning the CDR3 region. Sequencing of the amplicons was performed on the Illumina HiSeq platform. Per the authors' processing: PCR bias was computationally corrected using synthetic template baselines, reads within Hamming distance 2 were collapsed, and singletons that could not be merged were discarded. Reads were aligned against IMGT so that V, D and J genes, CDR3 length and insertions or deletions at six rearrangement sites could be assigned. Clonotype counts were normalized to sorted cell number within each subset before computing true diversity and Gini coefficients with the tcR R package. The overlap coefficient, calculated on TCRB nucleotide sequences, was used to quantify repertoire sharing. TCRdb limited this immuneACCESS table to in-frame rearrangements with V and J called. A share of clones is missing; checked studies link under half to unresolved V genes, and the rest is unexplained. Clone size and V and J calls were adopted from that table, with D and trimming inferred from the DNA. The sample profile shows more than 95,000 clones; under 30% of them were found once. Around 0.5% of the sample lies in the top ten.

The sequence derives from a woman aged 18-29 years with type 1 diabetes. The sequencing input was central memory CD4+ T cells from blood.

Here the CDR3 is given as CASSQPRLAGGALTKNIQYF. At the DNA level, the sequence is TGCGCCAGCAGTCAACCTCGACTAGCGGGAGGTGCCCTGACCAAAAACATTCAGTACTTC. The receptor chain draws on TRBV23-1 and TRBJ2-4; 13 nucleotides in the junction match TRBD2. TRBV23-1 is annotated as an ORF whose role is uncertain. Unmatched junction bases come to 12, with V trimmed by 2 bases and J by 2 bases. Taken from cysteine to phenylalanine, the CDR3 has 20 residues. Only the CDR3 portion is preserved as DNA: 60 bases, with reading frame beginning at the first base.